These 16 T cell receptor beta chains were sequenced from one sample in a study of T cells in Graves' hyperthyroidism and ophthalmopathy. There were TCR beta CDR3 regions amplified from RNA transcripts. Primed by the HTBI set, a first-round RT-PCR was run on the TCR CDR3. A single record per CDR3 protein comes from TCRdb applying MiXCR to the multiplex PCR reads. This repertoire shows fewer than 450,000 distinct CDR3 sequences, about 16% found once; its top ten account for approximately 20%. Sequenced input: blood. Every receptor here comes from a woman aged 60-70 years with Graves' ophthalmopathy.

The chain couples TRBV6-5 to TRBJ1-5; 8 positions match TRBD1. Germline-derived CDR1 and CDR2 are MNHEY and SVGAGI. The CDR3 loop spans 18 amino acids. The V and J ends lost 2 bases and 0 bases, in that order; junction bases with no gene match: 9. The CDR3 nucleotides are TGTGCCAGCAGTTACGACACCGGGACAGGTTATAGCAATCAGCCCCAGCATTTT. It is translated as CASSYDTGTGYSNQPQHF.

In the case of this clonotype: With a much larger clone just one base away, this may be a read error. This sequence joins TRBV28 and TRBJ2-7; 11 bases fit TRBD2. Per germline, CDR1 MDHEN and CDR2 SYDVKM. The V segment lost 7 bases and the J segment 7 bases; nucleotides outside the gene matches: 9. CDR3 size: 14 residues. CDR3 nucleotides: TGTGCCAGCATTACTAGCGGGAGTAAGGATGAGCAGTACTTC. As protein: CASITSGSKDEQYF.

V gene TRBV18 combines with J gene TRBJ1-1; no clear D gene. CDR1 is KGHSH, CDR2 LQKENI, per germline. The germline V and J ends were trimmed by 5 bases and 4 bases, with 14 bases remaining between them. The CDR3 is made up of 14 amino acids. The chain's CDR3 is CASSDHVGVTEAFF. CDR3 bases: TGTGCCAGCTCAGACCACGTGGGCGTCACTGAAGCTTTCTTT.

V gene TRBV20-1 combines with J gene TRBJ2-2; weak D call: TRBD1 (5 bases). The CDR3 extends over 11 amino acids. Trimming left V 7 bases short and J 7 bases short, with 10 bases between. The germline V gene has CDR1 DFQATT and CDR2 SNEGSKA (reference sequence). CDR3 DNA sequence: TGCAGTGTCCCAGGGCACGGGGAGCTGTTTTTT. Translating gives CSVPGHGELFF.

The CDR3 loop is CASSTTSGPYNEQFF. The CDR3 DNA is TGTGCCAGCTCAACGACTAGCGGGCCCTACAATGAGCAGTTCTTC. The V call is TRBV18, the J call TRBJ2-1, with 10 bases matching TRBD2. V gave up 5 bases and J gave up 2 bases; unmatched junction bases: 3. CDR3 length equals 15 residues. Germline CDR1 is KGHSH and CDR2 is LQKENI.

Ten or more counts support this clonotype. This sequence joins TRBV18 and TRBJ1-4; D uncertain. The CDR3 is made up of 16 amino acids. Looked up from germline, CDR1 is KGHSH and CDR2 is LQKENI. The V and J ends lost 0 bases and 7 bases respectively, with 15 bases between them. As DNA, the CDR3 is TGTGCCAGCTCACCACCGGTGAGTCAAGTCGGTGAAAAACTGTTTTTT. The encoded protein is CASSPPVSQVGEKLFF.

This clonotype was detected ten times or more. The chain recombines TRBV3-1 with TRBJ2-5; D gene uncertain. Germline V gene lookup returns CDR1 LGHDT and CDR2 YNNKEL (reference sequence). The CDR3 sequence is 13 residues long. Trimming removed 3 bases from V and 7 bases from J, with 12 bases in between. CDR3 protein: CASSHGFPGTQYF. CDR3 in DNA: TGTGCCAGCAGCCACGGTTTTCCGGGGACCCAGTACTTC.

This clonotype was observed a few times. The chain has TRBV14 and TRBJ1-1; perhaps TRBD1 as D (5 bases). Germline V gene sequence: CDR1 SGHDN, CDR2 FVKESK. V lost 1 base, J lost 4 bases, and 10 bases lay in between. The CDR3 spans 14 residues. The CDR3 reads CASSQVRGPTEAFF. The CDR3 DNA reads as TGTGCCAGCAGCCAAGTAAGGGGTCCCACTGAAGCTTTCTTT.

This clonotype was picked up a small number of times. The chain links TRBV6-1 to TRBJ2-1; 11 bases match TRBD2. The CDR3 covers 14 residues. J lost 5 bases, V lost 10 bases, and 7 bases had no gene match. In germline, CDR1 is MNHNS, CDR2 SASEGT. The CDR3 loop reads CATYETSGNNEQFF. The CDR3 region has the DNA TGTGCCACCTACGAGACTAGCGGGAACAATGAGCAGTTCTTC.

This clonotype was detected ten times or more. This chain joins TRBV30 and TRBJ2-7, with D perhaps TRBD2 (6 bases). V was shortened by 8 bases and J by 5 bases, with 13 bases between the two germline ends. The length of the CDR3 is 11 residues. CDR1 and CDR2 (germline): GTSNPN, SVGIG (reference sequence). The CDR3: CAGRENNEQYF. As DNA, the CDR3 is TGTGCCGGACGGGAGAACAACGAGCAGTACTTC.

This clonotype was seen at least ten times. This chain's CDR3 is CASSPSGRDTEAFF. The CDR3 DNA sequence: TGTGCCAGCAGTCCCTCGGGCCGGGACACTGAAGCTTTCTTT. This sequence joins TRBV2 and TRBJ1-1; D remains unclear. The length of the CDR3 is 14 residues. The V and J ends lost 5 bases and 3 bases respectively, with 13 bases between them. CDR1 is SNHLY and CDR2 is FYNNEI in the germline V gene.

This sequence joins TRBV28 and TRBJ1-1, with 10 bases fitting TRBD1. Per germline, CDR1 MDHEN and CDR2 SYDVKM. The V gene end was trimmed by 7 bases and the J gene end by 6 bases; junction bases not matched to a gene: 8. The CDR3 spans 14 residues. Written as DNA, the CDR3 is TGTGCCAGCAAAAGGACAGGGGGTGTCTCTGAAGCTTTCTTT. Translation: CASKRTGGVSEAFF. Full variable domain (remainder filled in from reference TRBV28 and TRBJ1-1): DVKVTQSSRYLVKRTGEKVFLECVQDMDHENMFWYRQDPGLGLRLIYFSYDVKMKEKGDIPEGYSVSREKKERFSLILESASTNQTSMYLCASKRTGGVSEAFFGQGTRLTVV.

This clonotype has more than one count but fewer than ten. The V and J genes are TRBV20-1 and TRBJ2-7, with TRBD1 matching 7 bases. There are 15 residues in the CDR3. The V gene end was trimmed by 2 bases and the J gene end by 5 bases; junction bases not matched to a gene: 12. Germline loops: CDR1 DFQATT, CDR2 SNEGSKA (reference sequence). This chain's CDR3 is CSARTPSTGLNEQYF. CDR3 sequence (DNA): TGCAGTGCTAGAACCCCATCGACAGGGTTAAACGAGCAGTACTTC.

This clonotype was counted between two and nine times. The chain links TRBV12-3 or TRBV12-4 to TRBJ1-6; 10 positions agree with TRBD1. Losses at the gene ends were 4 bases for V and 9 bases for J; bases not matched to a gene: 3. The CDR3 covers 14 residues. The CDR3 DNA follows: TGTGCCAGCAGTTCCGGGACAGGGGCTTCACCCCTCCACTTT. Its protein is CASSSGTGASPLHF.

This clonotype was found many times. The V and J genes are TRBV28 and TRBJ2-7; D not certain. Germline loops: CDR1 MDHEN, CDR2 SYDVKM. V was pared by 1 base and J by 6 bases, with 7 bases between. This CDR3 is built from 12 residues. In DNA form, the CDR3 reads TGTGCCAGCAGTTTATTCGTAGGCGAGCAGTACTTC. Translating gives CASSLFVGEQYF.

This clonotype came up a few times. The chain recombines TRBV6-1 with TRBJ2-2; tentatively, D is TRBD1 (6 bases). This CDR3 has 12 amino acids. V lost 5 bases to trimming and J lost 13 bases, with 14 bases between them. Germline CDR1 MNHNS, CDR2 SASEGT. In nucleotides, the CDR3 is TGTGCCAGCAGTTCCGACCAGGGGTGGCTGTTTTTT. This sequence encodes CASSSDQGWLFF.